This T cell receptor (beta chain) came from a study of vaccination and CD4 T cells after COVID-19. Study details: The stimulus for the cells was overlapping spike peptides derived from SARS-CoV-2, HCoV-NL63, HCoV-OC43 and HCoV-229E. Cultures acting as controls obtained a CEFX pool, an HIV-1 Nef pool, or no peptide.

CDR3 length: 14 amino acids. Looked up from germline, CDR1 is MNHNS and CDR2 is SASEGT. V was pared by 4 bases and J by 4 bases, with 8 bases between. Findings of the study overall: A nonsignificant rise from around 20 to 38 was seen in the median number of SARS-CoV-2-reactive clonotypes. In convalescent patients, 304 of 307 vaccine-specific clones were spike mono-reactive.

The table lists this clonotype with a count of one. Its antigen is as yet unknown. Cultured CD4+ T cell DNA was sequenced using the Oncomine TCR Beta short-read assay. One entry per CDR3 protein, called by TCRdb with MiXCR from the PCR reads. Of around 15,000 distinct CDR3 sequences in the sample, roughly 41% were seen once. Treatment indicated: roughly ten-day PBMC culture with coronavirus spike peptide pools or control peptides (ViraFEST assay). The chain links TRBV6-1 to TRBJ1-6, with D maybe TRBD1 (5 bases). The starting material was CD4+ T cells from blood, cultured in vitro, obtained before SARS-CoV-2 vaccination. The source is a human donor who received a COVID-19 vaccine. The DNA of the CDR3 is TGTGCCAGCAGTGTAGGGGTTTATAATTCACCCCTCCACTTT. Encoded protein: CASSVGVYNSPLHF.